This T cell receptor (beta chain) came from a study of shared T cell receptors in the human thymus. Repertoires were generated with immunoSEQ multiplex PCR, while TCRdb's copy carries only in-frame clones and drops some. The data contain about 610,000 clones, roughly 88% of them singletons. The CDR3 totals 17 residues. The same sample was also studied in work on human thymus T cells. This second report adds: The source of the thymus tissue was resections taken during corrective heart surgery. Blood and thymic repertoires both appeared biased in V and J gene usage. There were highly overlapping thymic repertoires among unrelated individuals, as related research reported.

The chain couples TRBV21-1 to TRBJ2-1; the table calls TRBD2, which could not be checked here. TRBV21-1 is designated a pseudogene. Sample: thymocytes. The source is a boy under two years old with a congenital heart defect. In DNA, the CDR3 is TGTGCCAGCAGCAAAGTCAGTAGTAGCGGGAGGGGGGATGAGCAGTTCTTC. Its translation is CASSKVSSSGRGDEQFF.